The TCR beta chain described here comes from a study of blood T cell repertoires in COVID-19. With 4 bases clipped from V and 3 bases from J, the junction kept 7 bases outside the gene matches. Germline V gene lookup returns CDR1 SGHVS and CDR2 FNYEAQ. The CDR3 totals 16 residues. Authors' processing steps: Amplification of reference gene primers was used by the study to estimate nucleated cell counts. Data came from immunoSEQ multiplex PCR; TCRdb stores just in-frame clones and leaves some out. That table gives V, J and clone size, and the DNA gave D and trimming. The sample shows about 240,000 clones, roughly 90% of them seen only once.

The TCR originated in a man aged 55 to 70 who had recovered from COVID-19. The material sequenced was peripheral blood. This sequence joins TRBV7-6 and TRBJ2-3, with 10 nucleotides matching TRBD2. The CDR3 is CASSSEAGGLTDTQYF. The DNA of the CDR3 is TGTGCCAGCAGCTCCGAAGCGGGGGGGCTGACAGATACGCAGTATTTT.